The 12 T cell receptor beta chains in this list originate from one sample, sequenced in a study of monozygotic twins with inflammatory bowel disease. No DNA is given; TCRdb re-called the 5' RACE reads and lists each CDR3 protein once. The sample table includes about 330,000 distinct CDR3 sequences. The specimen sequenced was blood. The receptors originated from a human donor with ulcerative colitis or Crohn's disease, or a healthy co-twin of an affected twin (not recorded which).

The genes are TRBV29-1 and TRBJ1-1; TCRdb indicates TRBD1, and absent DNA this call remains unverified. This CDR3 contains 14 residues. CDR1 and CDR2 from the germline V gene are SQVTM and ANQGSEA. CDR3 amino acids: CSVESPSRETEAFF.

This sequence joins TRBV5-1 and TRBJ1-1. The V gene's germline CDR1 is SGHRS and CDR2 YFSETQ. The CDR3 extends over 15 amino acids. The CDR3: CASMSGPARNTEAFF.

The rearrangement links TRBV28 to TRBJ2-7; TCRdb picks TRBD2, but there is no DNA to check that call. The CDR3 contains 12 residues. Germline V gene lookup returns CDR1 MDHEN and CDR2 SYDVKM. This chain's CDR3 is CASTRTGDEQYF.

V is TRBV5-4 and J is TRBJ2-1; TCRdb proposes TRBD1, but this gene call is untestable without DNA. Per germline, CDR1 SGHNT and CDR2 YYREEE (reference sequence). The length of the CDR3 is 13 residues. CDR3 protein: CASSLGSDNEQFF.

The chain couples TRBV27 to TRBJ2-1; TCRdb's D call, TRBD1, is unchecked because there is no DNA. The V gene's germline CDR1 is MNHEY and CDR2 SMNVEV (reference sequence). This CDR3 is built from 17 residues. The CDR3 loop is CASSPSPGWVGDNEQFF.

The rearrangement joins TRBV20-1 to TRBJ2-2; TCRdb picks TRBD1, but there is no DNA to check that call. This CDR3 has 15 residues. Germline assignment: CDR1 DFQATT and CDR2 SNEGSKA (reference sequence). CDR3 protein: CSAPGTGGDIGELFF.

CDR3 sequence: CASSLVLAGSDEQYF. V is TRBV5-1 and J is TRBJ2-7; the D call of TRBD2 rests on TCRdb alone, since no DNA is present to check it. Germline assignment: CDR1 SGHRS and CDR2 YFSETQ. The CDR3 loop spans 15 amino acids. The full variable domain, its missing parts supplied by reference TRBV5-1 and TRBJ2-7, is KAGVTQTPRYLIKTRGQQVTLSCSPISGHRSVSWYQQTPGQGLQFLFEYFSETQRNKGNFPGRFSGRQFSNSRSEMNVSTLELGDSALYLCASSLVLAGSDEQYFGPGTRLTVT.

This chain uses TRBV27 with TRBJ2-7; TCRdb's D call of TRBD1 is untestable without DNA. The CDR3 sequence is 16 residues long. The V gene's germline CDR1 is MNHEY and CDR2 SMNVEV (reference sequence). CDR3 region: CASSTYGTGGSYEQYF.

The CDR3 reads CASSLFREEQIF. The V call is TRBV4-2, the J call TRBJ2-1; with no DNA, the TCRdb D assignment of TRBD2 cannot be verified. The germline CDR1 and CDR2 sequences are LGHNA and YNFKEQ. CDR3 length: 12 amino acids.

J is TRBJ2-7 and V is TRBV5-4. This CDR3 spans 13 amino acids. Germline CDR1 is SGHNT and CDR2 is YYREEE (reference sequence). CDR3 residues: CASSLASSGKQYF.

V gene TRBV27 combines with J gene TRBJ2-1; no DNA is available, so the TRBD2 call from TCRdb remains unchecked. This CDR3 is built from 15 residues. CDR1 is MNHEY and CDR2 is SMNVEV in the germline V gene (reference sequence). CDR3: CASGTGLAGRNEQFF.

The chain recombines TRBV19 with TRBJ2-3; as DNA is missing, the TRBD1 call by TCRdb cannot be tested. Germline CDR1 reads LNHDA; CDR2 reads SQIVND (reference sequence). CDR3 size: 15 residues. The CDR3 is CASRQVILSTDTQYF.